This TCR beta chain was captured in a study of T cell responses to AZD1222 COVID-19 vaccine. This clone was found once. What it binds is unknown. Libraries were prepared by immunoSEQ multiplex PCR; TCRdb keeps only in-frame clonotypes and omits some of them. The sample yields approximately 98,000 clones, over 85% seen once. General study findings and limits: Two AZD1222 administrations were followed by greater Spike-specific TCR breadth and depth. Repertoire samples came only from after the peak T cell response. Dominant CD4 TCR responses targeted spike regions 160-218 and 743-854. Mostly white British, mostly female donors; authors suggested clonal diversity may be underestimated.

The input for sequencing was peripheral blood, taken on day 0 of MenACWY control vaccination. The receptor's source is an adult in good health.

For the CDR3, the DNA is TGCGCCAGCAGCTCCTTCCCTCCCGGGGAGCTGTTTTTT. The encoded protein is CASSSFPPGELFF. The chain links TRBV5-1 to TRBJ2-2, with no clear D. Per germline, CDR1 SGHRS and CDR2 YFSETQ. Trimming cost V 3 bases and J 6 bases, with 9 bases left between them. The CDR3 runs 13 residues.